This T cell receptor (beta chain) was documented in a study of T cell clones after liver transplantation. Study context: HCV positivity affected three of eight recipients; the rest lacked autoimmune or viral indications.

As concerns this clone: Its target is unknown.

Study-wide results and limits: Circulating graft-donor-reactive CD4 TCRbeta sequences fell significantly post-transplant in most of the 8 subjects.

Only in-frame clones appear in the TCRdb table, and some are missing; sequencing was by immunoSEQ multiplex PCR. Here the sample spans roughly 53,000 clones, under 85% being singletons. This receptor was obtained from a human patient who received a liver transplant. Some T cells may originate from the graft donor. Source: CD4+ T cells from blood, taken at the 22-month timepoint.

CDR3 protein: CASSEPASHWNGYTF. The DNA for the CDR3 is TGTGCCAGCAGTGAGCCTGCATCCCATTGGAATGGCTACACCTTC. The chain couples TRBV6-1 to TRBJ1-2; D is uncertain. The CDR3 has 15 amino acids. Germline V gene sequence: CDR1 MNHNS, CDR2 SASEGT. V lost 3 bases and J lost 6, with 17 bases in between.